This T cell receptor beta chain was recorded in a study of T cells in Graves' hyperthyroidism and ophthalmopathy. This clonotype has a count of ten or more. From RNA transcripts, TCR beta CDR3 regions were amplified. HTBI primers were the set used in a first-round RT-PCR of the TCR CDR3. Via MiXCR, TCRdb re-called the multiplex PCR reads, giving one row per CDR3 protein. The data contain some 500,000 distinct CDR3 sequences, around 15% of them singletons. The CDR3 totals 13 residues. V was cut by 10 bases and J by 4 bases, with 16 bases left in between. Germline V gene sequence: CDR1 ENHRY, CDR2 SYGVKD.

The TCR originated in a woman aged 18 to 35 with Graves' hyperthyroidism. The rearrangement joins TRBV10-3 to TRBJ2-5; D gene uncertain. The specimen was blood. CDR3 sequence (DNA): TGTGCCACCACACCCCCGGGTTCAGAGACCCAGTACTTC. Residues: CATTPPGSETQYF.